This T cell receptor (beta chain) was sequenced in a study of PD-1 blockade in classical Hodgkin lymphoma. Specified time point: cycle 4 day 1 (C4D1), after less than 7 weeks of nivolumab. Every patient had relapsed following autologous stem cell transplantation, and cohorts differed in brentuximab vedotin exposure. The table lists this clone with a few counts. The data were produced by immunoSEQ multiplex PCR, yet TCRdb's version contains in-frame clones alone and is incomplete. The sample contains tens of thousands of clones, 80% of which appear only once. Looked up from germline, CDR1 is LNHDA and CDR2 is SQIVND (reference sequence). There are 16 residues in the CDR3. Between the trimmed V and J ends, which lost 3 bases and 6 bases, there was a span of 17 bases.

The clonotype originates from a human donor with classical Hodgkin lymphoma. The source was peripheral blood mononuclear cells (PBMCs), collected before the fourth cycle of nivolumab. V is TRBV19 and J is TRBJ2-2, with D maybe TRBD1 (6 bases). This chain's CDR3 is CASSIRSGVGAGELFF. CDR3 nucleotide sequence: TGTGCCAGTAGTATTAGGTCAGGGGTAGGGGCCGGGGAGCTGTTTTTT.